This entry lists 29 T cell receptor beta chains sequenced from one sample in a study of long-term antiretroviral therapy in people with HIV. This was the immunoSEQ v3.0 assay at survey level. Sequencing was performed with immunoSEQ multiplex PCR; in TCRdb, only in-frame clones are kept and a portion is missing. This sample has 20,000 to 25,000 clones, with around 84% found just once. This material consisted of unsorted PBMCs, taken 0.2 years after starting antiretroviral therapy. These receptors came from a woman in her 30s with HIV.

The table lists this clone with a count of one. The CDR3 DNA reads as TGTGCCAGCAGCCACCTGCAATTGACAGGGAGGGGGAACACTGAAGCTTTCTTT. It codes for CASSHLQLTGRGNTEAFF. The J gene is TRBJ1-1, the V gene TRBV27; the match to TRBD1 covers 7 bases. The CDR3 sequence is 18 residues long. Germline CDR1 and CDR2: MNHEY and SMNVEV (reference sequence). Trimming took 6 bases from V and 1 from J; bases not matched to a gene: 17.

The chain links TRBV13 to TRBJ2-6, with 12 positions matching TRBD1. The CDR3 has 18 residues. With V trimmed by 5 bases and J by 0 bases, 5 bases remained unmatched. Per the germline V gene, CDR1 is PRHDT and CDR2 is FYEKMQ (reference sequence). The CDR3 DNA reads as TGTGCCAGCAGCATGGGACAGGGGGCTGACTCTGGGGCCAACGTCCTGACTTTC. Protein sequence: CASSMGQGADSGANVLTF.

This clone has a handful of counts. V usage is TRBV5-8 and J usage is TRBJ1-2; D unclear. V was cut by 7 bases and J by 8 bases, with 21 bases left in between. The germline CDR1 and CDR2 sequences are SGHTS and YDEGEE. CDR3 length: 14 residues. The CDR3 sequence: CASGRRGAGGGYTF. DNA for the CDR3: TGTGCCAGCGGCCGTCGAGGAGCGGGTGGGGGCTACACCTTC.

The rearrangement links TRBV11-3 to TRBJ2-6; TRBD1 aligns across 7 bases. Germline V gene lookup returns CDR1 SGHNT and CDR2 YENEEA. This CDR3 is built from 18 residues. V lost 6 bases and J lost 2; bases outside the gene matches: 13. CDR3 bases: TGTGCCAGCAGATGTGACAGGGAATTTAATCCTGGGGCCAACGTCCTGACTTTC. Its protein product is CASRCDREFNPGANVLTF.

The chain has TRBV7-8 and TRBJ2-7, with D hard to call. Germline V gene sequence: CDR1 SGHVS, CDR2 FQNEAQ. This CDR3 contains 14 residues. V dropped 5 bases and J dropped 2 bases, with 13 bases sitting between them. The CDR3 DNA is TGTGCCAGCAGCCCCCAGTATGGTCCCTACGAGCAGTACGTC. It translates to CASSPQYGPYEQYV.

The chain joins TRBV12-5 to TRBJ1-1, with 8 positions matching TRBD1. With 0 bases clipped from V and 8 bases from J, the junction kept 8 bases outside the gene matches. The CDR3 is 15 amino acids. The V gene's germline CDR1 is LGHNT and CDR2 FRNRAP. CDR3 in amino acids: CASGLVQGVRTEAFF. In DNA form, the CDR3 reads TGTGCTAGTGGTTTGGTACAGGGGGTCAGGACGGAAGCTTTCTTT.

V gene TRBV14 combines with J gene TRBJ2-7; TRBD1 aligns across 7 bases. This CDR3 is built from 13 residues. Germline V CDR1 and CDR2: SGHDN, FVKESK. With 4 bases clipped from V and 4 bases from J, the junction kept 4 bases outside the gene matches. The CDR3 reads CASSRQGVYEQYF. CDR3 nucleotide sequence: TGTGCCAGCAGCCGGCAGGGGGTTTACGAGCAGTACTTC.

This clone occurred a few times. J is TRBJ2-2 and V is TRBV5-5, with 7 bases fitting TRBD1. V lost 0 bases, J lost 5 bases, and 7 bases stayed unmatched. CDR3 length: 16 residues. Germline V gene sequence: CDR1 SGHKS, CDR2 YYEKEE (reference sequence). CDR3 loop: CASSLVGRGLTGELFF. The CDR3 region has the DNA TGTGCCAGCAGCTTGGTTGGCAGGGGGTTGACCGGGGAGCTGTTTTTT.

The chain couples TRBV7-9 to TRBJ2-3, with 10 bases fitting TRBD1. The germline V gene has CDR1 SEHNR and CDR2 FQNEAQ (reference sequence). The junction had 11 bases not matched to a gene; V was cut back by 4 bases and J by 4 bases. CDR3 length: 17 amino acids. The CDR3 loop is CASSSNDRGPKADTQYF. The CDR3 nucleotides read TGTGCCAGCAGCTCTAACGACAGGGGGCCAAAAGCAGATACGCAGTATTTT.

The J gene is TRBJ1-1, the V gene TRBV19; D is possibly TRBD1 (5 bases). The CDR3 sequence is 14 residues long. Germline V gives CDR1 LNHDA, CDR2 SQIVND (reference sequence). The germline V and J ends were trimmed by 7 bases and 1 base, with 13 bases remaining between them. As DNA, the CDR3 is TGTGCCAGTACCCTGGGGCACGCGAACACTGAAGCTTTCTTT. Translating gives CASTLGHANTEAFF.

The chain couples TRBV5-1 to TRBJ1-3; a weak D match, TRBD1 (5 bases). V lost 5 bases and J lost 3, with 6 bases in between. The length of the CDR3 is 12 residues. Germline CDR1 SGHRS, CDR2 YFSETQ. The CDR3 coding sequence is TGCGCCAGCAGAGGGGATGGAAACACCATATATTTT. Translating it yields CASRGDGNTIYF.

The rearrangement joins TRBV7-2 to TRBJ2-7; D ambiguous. In germline, CDR1 is SGHTA, CDR2 FQGNSA. V gave up 4 bases and J gave up 6 bases, with 16 bases separating them. The CDR3 is 14 residues long. The CDR3 bases are TGTGCCAGCAGCTCTAACGAGTACGGACGCGAGCAGTACGTC. It specifies CASSSNEYGREQYV.

The chain is built from TRBV5-1 and TRBJ2-1; D gene uncertain. Germline assignment: CDR1 SGHRS and CDR2 YFSETQ. The CDR3 sequence is 12 residues long. Trimming took off 4 bases at V and 10 bases at J, with 12 bases between the two ends. DNA for the CDR3: TGCGCCAGCAGCCCCCCCGTAGGCGAGCAGTTCTTC. Its translation: CASSPPVGEQFF.

The chain carries TRBV2 and TRBJ2-1; 9 bases are a match to TRBD1. Trimming at V came to 5 bases and at J to 3 bases, leaving 5 bases not matched to a gene. In germline, CDR1 is SNHLY, CDR2 FYNNEI. This CDR3 region has 15 residues. CDR3 coding DNA: TGTGCCAGCAGTCCTTCGGGACAGGGCTACAATGAGCAGTTCTTC. Residues: CASSPSGQGYNEQFF.

CDR3 loop: CAISESWDLNTEAFF. CDR3 nucleotide sequence: TGTGCCATCAGTGAGTCTTGGGACTTGAACACTGAAGCTTTCTTT. The chain uses TRBV10-3 and TRBJ1-1, with D maybe TRBD1 (5 bases). V was pared by 0 bases and J by 0 bases, with 8 bases between. The CDR3 totals 15 residues. The germline V gene has CDR1 ENHRY and CDR2 SYGVKD.

This clone occurred once. The rearrangement links TRBV4-2 to TRBJ1-3; TRBD1 aligns across 8 bases. Per germline, CDR1 LGHNA and CDR2 YNFKEQ. This CDR3 is 15 amino acids long. The J segment lost 3 bases and the V segment lost 6 bases, leaving 7 bases of the junction unmatched. DNA for the CDR3: TGTGCCAGCAGTCCTGACAGGGGCTATGGAAACACCATATATTTT. This translates into CASSPDRGYGNTIYF.

The chain has TRBV6-6 and TRBJ1-2; the match to TRBD1 covers 9 bases. Germline values: CDR1 MNHNY, CDR2 SVGAGI (reference sequence). The length of the CDR3 is 15 residues. The ends lost 6 bases at V and 4 bases at J; junction bases unmatched: 9. CDR3 region: CASRSGTGGFYGYTF. In DNA, the CDR3 is TGTGCCAGCAGGTCAGGCACAGGGGGCTTCTATGGCTACACCTTC.

This clone is a singleton in its sample. The rearrangement joins TRBV6-4 to TRBJ2-2; D is possibly TRBD1 (5 bases). The V end lost 7 bases, the J end lost 4 bases, and 13 bases lay between the germline ends. Germline-derived CDR1 and CDR2 are MRHNA and SNTAGT. The CDR3 totals 14 residues. The CDR3: CASTDRPGTGELFF. CDR3 nucleotides: TGTGCCAGCACCGACAGACCGGGCACCGGGGAGCTGTTTTTT.

The CDR3 DNA sequence: TGTGCCAGCAGTTACTCCAGCGTCCAAGAGACCCAGTACTTC. This codes for CASSYSSVQETQYF. This rearrangement joins TRBV6-6 to TRBJ2-5, with D unresolved. Germline CDR1 is MNHNY and CDR2 is SVGAGI (reference sequence). The V end was cut by 0 bases, the J end by 1 base, with 6 bases between. The CDR3 has 14 amino acids.

The chain is built from TRBV2 and TRBJ1-3, with D possibly being TRBD1 (6 bases). The CDR3 is made up of 14 amino acids. Between the trimmed V and J ends, which lost 6 bases and 4 bases, there was a span of 13 bases. CDR1 and CDR2 from the germline V gene are SNHLY and FYNNEI. CDR3 bases: TGTGCCAGCAGGTCCACAGGGTCCGGAAACACCATATATTTT. It yields the protein CASRSTGSGNTIYF.

The J gene is TRBJ2-7, the V gene TRBV5-1; D tentatively reads TRBD1 or TRBD2 (6 bases each). Germline-derived CDR1 and CDR2 are SGHRS and YFSETQ. The CDR3 has 15 amino acids. Trimming shortened V by 0 bases and J by 2 bases, and 12 bases separated the two germline ends. The CDR3 nucleotides are TGCGCCAGCAGCTTGGAGTTCGGGGGCCCCTACGAGCAGTACGTC. Translated: CASSLEFGGPYEQYV.

CDR3 in DNA: TGCAGCGTTCGACTTGACAGCGGGGAGCTGTTTTTT. This translates into CSVRLDSGELFF. The rearrangement joins TRBV29-1 to TRBJ2-2; D perhaps matches TRBD1 (5 bases). Germline lookup yields CDR1 SQVTM and CDR2 ANQGSEA. V was shortened by 5 bases and J by 7 bases, with 11 bases between the two germline ends. CDR3 size: 12 residues.

V gene TRBV5-6 combines with J gene TRBJ1-3; D unclear. Deletions cut 0 bases from V and 5 bases from J, with 3 bases between. Germline-derived CDR1 and CDR2 are SGHDT and YYEEEE. The CDR3 spans 12 residues. CDR3 coding DNA: TGTGCCAGCAGCTTGGAGAGAAACACCATATATTTT. Translation gives CASSLERNTIYF.

The chain couples TRBV29-1 to TRBJ1-1; no firm D call. There are 12 residues in the CDR3. Per germline, CDR1 SQVTM and CDR2 ANQGSEA. V was pared by 3 bases and J by 0 bases, with 5 bases between. The CDR3 region is CSVEFLNTEAFF. As DNA, the CDR3 is TGCAGCGTTGAGTTCCTGAACACTGAAGCTTTCTTT.

The chain has TRBV5-3 and TRBJ2-3; D is unclear. TRBV5-3 is assigned to the ORF class and has an uncertain function. The CDR3 extends over 18 amino acids. With 1 base removed from V and 1 base from J, the gap between germline ends came to 19 bases. CDR3 nucleotide sequence: TGTGCCAGAAGCTTGATCTTTATCAACTCTAGTTGCACAGATACGCAGTATTTT. It specifies CARSLIFINSSCTDTQYF.

This chain uses TRBV11-2 with TRBJ2-2; unclear D gene. This CDR3 has 14 amino acids. With 0 bases removed from V and 4 bases from J, the gap between germline ends came to 6 bases. The germline gives CDR1 SGHAT, CDR2 FQNNGV. CDR3 coding DNA: TGTGCCAGCAGCTTAGAACCAGGCACCGGGGAGCTGTTTTTT. Encoded protein: CASSLEPGTGELFF.

This clone has only a few counts. V is TRBV7-8 and J is TRBJ2-2; D might be TRBD2 (5 bases). The germline V gene has CDR1 SGHVS and CDR2 FQNEAQ. V was cut by 1 base and J by 6 bases, with 18 bases left in between. The length of the CDR3 is 17 residues. CDR3 sequence: CASSLVFTLDSSGELFF. In nucleotides, the CDR3 is TGTGCCAGCAGCTTAGTTTTTACCCTGGACTCATCCGGGGAGCTGTTTTTT.

V and J are TRBV18 and TRBJ1-1; tentative D call: TRBD1 (6 bases). Germline lookup yields CDR1 KGHSH and CDR2 LQKENI. This CDR3 has 15 residues. The V gene lost 0 bases and the J gene lost 1 base, with 9 bases spanning the gap. The CDR3 reads CASSPPLGQNTEAFF. For the CDR3, the DNA is TGTGCCAGCTCACCACCCTTGGGACAGAACACTGAAGCTTTCTTT.

The chain links TRBV12-5 to TRBJ1-5, with D uncertain. The germline V gene encodes CDR1 LGHNT and CDR2 FRNRAP. Trimming removed 2 bases at V and 1 base at J, with 6 bases between. This CDR3 is built from 14 residues. CDR3: CASGLYPSNQPQHF. Written as DNA, the CDR3 is TGTGCTAGTGGTTTGTACCCCAGCAATCAGCCCCAGCATTTT.